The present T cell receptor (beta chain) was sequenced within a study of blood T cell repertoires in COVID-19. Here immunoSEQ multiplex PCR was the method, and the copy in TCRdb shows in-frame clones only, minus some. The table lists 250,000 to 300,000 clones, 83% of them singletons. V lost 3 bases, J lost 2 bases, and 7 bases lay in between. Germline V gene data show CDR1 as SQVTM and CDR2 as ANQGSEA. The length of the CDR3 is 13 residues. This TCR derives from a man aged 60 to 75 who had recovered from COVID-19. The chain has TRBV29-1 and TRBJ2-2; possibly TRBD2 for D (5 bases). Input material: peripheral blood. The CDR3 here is CSVDGKNTGELFF. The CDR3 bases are TGCAGCGTTGACGGGAAAAACACCGGGGAGCTGTTTTTT.